These 31 T cell receptor beta chains were sequenced from one sample in a study of blood T cell repertoires in COVID-19. Assay used: immunoSEQ multiplex PCR; TCRdb lists only in-frame clones, some missing. The sample carries around 620,000 clones, approximately 90% recorded once. Sequenced input: peripheral blood. These receptor sequences come from a woman between 18 and 30 years old with acute or convalescent COVID-19.

The CDR3 loop reads CASSELAGVLTDTQYF. The CDR3, as DNA: TGTGCCAGCAGTGAACTAGCGGGGGTCCTCACAGATACGCAGTATTTT. This rearrangement joins TRBV2 to TRBJ2-3, with 10 bases aligning to TRBD2. Germline trimming cut 2 bases from V and 2 bases from J; bases unmatched to any gene: 4. The CDR3 length is 16 residues. Germline CDR1 reads SNHLY; CDR2 reads FYNNEI.

The chain combines TRBV15 with TRBJ1-5; 7 nucleotides match TRBD1. The V and J ends lost 5 bases and 2 bases, in that order; junction bases with no gene match: 9. Germline CDR1 and CDR2: LNHNV and YYDKDF (reference sequence). This CDR3 is built from 16 residues. The CDR3 protein is CATSGSLTGGNQPQHF. CDR3 nucleotide sequence: TGTGCCACCAGCGGATCGCTAACAGGGGGCAATCAGCCCCAGCATTTT.

The chain combines TRBV11-2 with TRBJ2-5; D is perhaps TRBD1 (7 bases). V dropped 4 bases and J dropped 5 bases, with 20 bases sitting between them. The CDR3 runs 16 residues. Germline lookup yields CDR1 SGHAT and CDR2 FQNNGV. In DNA, the CDR3 is TGTGCCAGCAGCTCATACCACAGGGGAGGTAGGGAGACCCAGTACTTC. Translation: CASSSYHRGGRETQYF.

The V and J genes are TRBV9 and TRBJ2-3; TRBD2 aligns across 10 bases. V dropped 3 bases and J dropped 4; count of bases not matched to a gene: 5. The CDR3 has 15 amino acids. Germline CDR1 is SGDLS and CDR2 is YYNGEE. CDR3 nucleotide sequence: TGTGCCAGCAGCGGATTAGCGGGGGGCGCAGATACGCAGTATTTT. Protein product: CASSGLAGGADTQYF.

The gene calls are TRBV23-1 and TRBJ1-6, with TRBD1 identical over 8 bases. TRBV23-1 belongs to the ORF category, with a function that is uncertain. Trimming cost V 6 bases and J 7 bases; bases outside gene matches: 8. The CDR3 runs 15 residues. DNA of the CDR3: TGCGCCAGCAGATTTACAGGGGGTATGAATTCACCCCTCCACTTT. It translates to CASRFTGGMNSPLHF.

The chain links TRBV3-1 (or the pseudogene TRBV3-2) to TRBJ1-4; a possible D gene is TRBD1 (6 bases). The V end was cut by 4 bases, the J end by 7 bases, with 19 bases between. The CDR3 runs to 16 residues. From germline, CDR1 is LGHDT and CDR2 YNNKEL (reference sequence). This chain's CDR3 is CASSRGLAGVGEKLFF. CDR3 DNA: TGTGCCAGCAGCCGGGGGCTTGCGGGAGTCGGTGAAAAACTGTTTTTT.

The rearrangement uses TRBV5-5 and TRBJ2-7, with 7 positions matching TRBD1. Trimming took 4 bases from V and 0 from J; bases not matched to a gene: 7. The V gene's germline CDR1 is SGHKS and CDR2 YYEKEE (reference sequence). The CDR3 totals 15 residues. This CDR3 reads CASSSGQDVSYEQYF. In nucleotides, the CDR3 is TGTGCCAGCAGCAGCGGACAGGACGTCTCCTACGAGCAGTACTTC.

The chain uses TRBV29-1 and TRBJ2-5; 7 bases agree with TRBD2. The trim removed 7 bases at V and 4 bases at J, leaving 3 bases unmatched. The V gene's germline CDR1 is SQVTM and CDR2 ANQGSEA. The CDR3 runs to 11 residues. CDR3: CSGWGGETQYF. The CDR3 DNA reads TGCAGCGGGTGGGGGGGAGAGACCCAGTACTTC.

The chain is built from TRBV5-5 and TRBJ2-3, with 8 bases identical to TRBD2. The CDR3 has 16 residues. V gave up 4 bases and J gave up 6 bases; unmatched junction bases: 13. Per the germline V gene, CDR1 is SGHKS and CDR2 is YYEKEE (reference sequence). The CDR3: CASSLLRGGPSDTQYF. The DNA of the CDR3 is TGTGCCAGCAGCCTACTTCGCGGGGGGCCATCGGATACGCAGTATTTT. Full variable domain (rest looked up from reference TRBV5-5 and TRBJ2-3): DAGVTQSPTHLIKTRGQQVTLRCSPISGHKSVSWYQQVLGQGPQFIFQYYEKEERGRGNFPDRFSARQFPNYSSELNVNALLLGDSALYLCASSLLRGGPSDTQYFGPGTRLTVL.

The chain uses TRBV11-2 and TRBJ2-7, with a tentative D call TRBD2 (5 bases). The germline CDR1 and CDR2 sequences are SGHAT and FQNNGV. V dropped 2 bases and J dropped 6 bases, with 11 bases sitting between them. The CDR3 has 13 residues. CDR3 residues: CASSLSRGSEQYF. The CDR3 bases are TGTGCCAGCAGCTTAAGCCGGGGTTCCGAGCAGTACTTC.

This clone was detected only once. This sequence joins TRBV3-1 (or the pseudogene TRBV3-2) and TRBJ2-1; the D is unclear. Germline values: CDR1 LGHDT, CDR2 YNNKEL (reference sequence). The CDR3 extends over 14 amino acids. With 0 bases removed from V and 8 bases from J, the gap between germline ends came to 11 bases. The CDR3 bases are TGTGCCAGCAGCCAAGATCTCCCGAGAGATGAGCAGTTCTTC. Residues: CASSQDLPRDEQFF.

CDR3 protein: CASSVGWASGETLTDTQYF. The DNA of the CDR3 is TGTGCCAGCAGCGTAGGCTGGGCTAGCGGGGAAACCCTCACAGATACGCAGTATTTT. J is TRBJ2-3 and V is TRBV9; the match to TRBD2 covers 9 bases. This CDR3 is built from 19 residues. V trimming: 0 bases; J trimming: 2 bases; junction bases outside the gene matches: 13. Per germline, CDR1 SGDLS and CDR2 YYNGEE. The full variable domain, with the rest looked up from reference TRBV9 and TRBJ2-3, is DSGVTQTPKHLITATGQRVTLRCSPRSGDLSVYWYQQSLDQGLQFLIQYYNGEERAKGNILERFSAQQFPDLHSELNLSSLELGDSALYFCASSVGWASGETLTDTQYFGPGTRLTVL.

The chain has TRBV29-1 and TRBJ2-1, with D possibly TRBD2 on 6 matching bases. Per germline, CDR1 SQVTM and CDR2 ANQGSEA. Trimming removed 5 bases from V and 5 bases from J, with 16 bases in between. CDR3 length: 14 residues. The DNA for the CDR3 is TGCAGCGTTCGGCGAGCAGGGACTCACAATGAGCAGTTCTTC. As protein: CSVRRAGTHNEQFF.

This chain uses TRBV9 with TRBJ1-1, with TRBD1 as a possible D gene (5 bases). The CDR3 covers 15 residues. V lost 3 bases and J lost 3, with 15 bases in between. Germline CDR1 reads SGDLS; CDR2 reads YYNGEE. This CDR3 reads CASSGGRAAYTEAFF. The CDR3 DNA reads as TGTGCCAGCAGCGGTGGCAGGGCGGCGTACACTGAAGCTTTCTTT.

The chain combines TRBV5-1 with TRBJ2-1; 10 nucleotides line up with TRBD1. The V gene end was trimmed by 3 bases and the J gene end by 5 bases; junction bases not matched to a gene: 8. The V gene's germline CDR1 is SGHRS and CDR2 YFSETQ. This CDR3 region has 16 residues. The CDR3 sequence is CASSSRGQGPHNEQFF. CDR3 in DNA: TGCGCCAGCAGCTCCAGGGGACAGGGGCCCCACAATGAGCAGTTCTTC.

The CDR3, as DNA: TGTGCCAGTACACTCCATAAGGGACAGGAAGCTTTCTTT. Residues: CASTLHKGQEAFF. The rearrangement links TRBV19 to TRBJ1-1; TRBD1 aligns across 7 bases. V dropped 7 bases and J dropped 8; count of bases not matched to a gene: 10. Per the germline V gene, CDR1 is LNHDA and CDR2 is SQIVND (reference sequence). This CDR3 contains 13 residues. The full variable domain, rest sourced from reference TRBV19 and TRBJ1-1, is DGGITQSPKYLFRKEGQNVTLSCEQNLNHDAMYWYRQDPGQGLRLIYYSQIVNDFQKGDIAEGYSVSREKKESFPLTVTSAQKNPTAFYLCASTLHKGQEAFFGQGTRLTVV.

This sequence joins TRBV15 and TRBJ1-4; 8 positions agree with TRBD1. The CDR3 runs 15 residues. CDR1 is LNHNV and CDR2 is YYDKDF in the germline V gene (reference sequence). V dropped 0 bases and J dropped 8; count of bases not matched to a gene: 5. The CDR3 region is CATSRDARTGEKLFF. For the CDR3, the DNA is TGTGCCACCAGCAGAGATGCCAGGACAGGGGAAAAACTGTTTTTT.

The chain is built from TRBV28 and TRBJ1-3, with D unclear. Germline CDR1 reads MDHEN; CDR2 reads SYDVKM. V was trimmed by 3 bases and J by 4 bases, leaving 4 bases between them. The CDR3 length is 12 residues. This chain's CDR3 is CASSLRGNTIYF. CDR3 in DNA: TGTGCCAGCAGTTTGAGGGGAAACACCATATATTTT.

This rearrangement joins TRBV11-3 to TRBJ2-1, with 14 nucleotides matching TRBD2. J gave up 7 bases and V 0 bases, and 11 bases lay outside the gene matches. The CDR3 has 19 residues. Germline V gene sequence: CDR1 SGHNT, CDR2 YENEEA. Here the CDR3 DNA reads TGTGCCAGCAGCTTAGATGTCGCGGGACTAGCGGGGGCTCCGAATGAGCAGTTCTTC. Translated, it gives CASSLDVAGLAGAPNEQFF.

The genes are TRBV27 and TRBJ2-7, with 9 bases lining up with TRBD1. J gave up 2 bases and V 6 bases, and 8 bases lay outside the gene matches. The CDR3 is 15 residues long. Germline V gene data show CDR1 as MNHEY and CDR2 as SMNVEV (reference sequence). CDR3 amino acids: CASRPHRGQAYEQYF. The CDR3 nucleotides are TGTGCCAGCAGGCCGCACAGGGGGCAGGCCTACGAGCAGTACTTC.

The chain has TRBV7-2 and TRBJ1-6, with D tentatively TRBD1 (5 bases). Germline loops: CDR1 SGHTA, CDR2 FQGNSA. Trimming removed 1 base from V and 9 bases from J, with 13 bases in between. CDR3 length: 15 residues. The CDR3: CASSLGPGSGSPLHF. DNA for the CDR3: TGTGCCAGCAGCTTAGGGCCAGGGTCGGGTTCACCCCTCCACTTT.

The V and J genes are TRBV9 and TRBJ1-4; D perhaps matches TRBD1 (5 bases). The CDR3 consists of 14 residues. The ends were cut back, 1 base at V and 3 bases at J, with 7 bases in the middle. The germline V gene has CDR1 SGDLS and CDR2 YYNGEE. CDR3: CASSVWGANEKLFF. The CDR3 DNA sequence: TGTGCCAGCAGCGTATGGGGGGCTAATGAAAAACTGTTTTTT.

The chain links TRBV5-5 to TRBJ2-7, with 7 bases lining up with TRBD1. The germline gives CDR1 SGHKS, CDR2 YYEKEE (reference sequence). The V and J ends lost 2 bases and 2 bases, in that order; junction bases with no gene match: 7. The CDR3 sequence is 15 residues long. DNA for the CDR3: TGTGCCAGCAGCTTACTCCGGACAGGCACCTACGAGCAGTACTTC. Translated: CASSLLRTGTYEQYF.

This chain connects TRBV21-1 to TRBJ1-4; the D call TRBD1 from the table was never checked on the DNA. TRBV21-1 counts as a pseudogene. The CDR3 spans 16 residues. The CDR3 is CASTSPKGTTNEKLFF. The CDR3 bases are TGTGCCAGCACATCCCCTAAGGGGACAACTAATGAAAAACTGTTTTTT.

The chain carries TRBV25-1 and TRBJ1-2; D may be TRBD1 (6 bases). This CDR3 has 15 amino acids. V was clipped by 6 bases and J by 0 bases, with 14 bases between them. Per the germline V gene, CDR1 is MGHDK and CDR2 is SYGVNS. The CDR3 region is CASSPREGANYGYTF. The CDR3 DNA is TGTGCCAGCAGCCCGAGGGAGGGGGCTAACTATGGCTACACCTTC.

This chain uses TRBV9 with TRBJ1-2, with D tentatively TRBD1 (6 bases). Trimming shortened V by 0 bases and J by 5 bases, and 8 bases separated the two germline ends. In germline, CDR1 is SGDLS, CDR2 YYNGEE. CDR3 size: 13 residues. The CDR3: CASSVATGYGYTF. In DNA, the CDR3 is TGTGCCAGCAGCGTAGCTACAGGGTATGGCTACACCTTC. Full variable domain (outside the CDR3, taken from reference TRBV9 and TRBJ1-2): DSGVTQTPKHLITATGQRVTLRCSPRSGDLSVYWYQQSLDQGLQFLIQYYNGEERAKGNILERFSAQQFPDLHSELNLSSLELGDSALYFCASSVATGYGYTFGSGTRLTVV.

The gene calls are TRBV7-9 and TRBJ1-4; possibly TRBD1 for D (5 bases). Trimming took 4 bases from V and 11 from J, leaving 11 bases between them. CDR3 length equals 12 residues. Germline CDR1 reads SEHNR; CDR2 reads FQNEAQ (reference sequence). The CDR3 protein is CASSSGASKLFF. The CDR3 DNA is TGTGCCAGCAGCTCTGGGGCCTCGAAACTGTTTTTT.

The chain is built from TRBV30 and TRBJ2-1; the match to TRBD2 covers 7 bases. V lost 7 bases and J lost 9; bases outside the gene matches: 21. Germline CDR1 and CDR2: GTSNPN and SVGIG (reference sequence). The CDR3 runs 16 residues. This CDR3 is CASQPGSAGVVGEQFF. In DNA form, the CDR3 reads TGTGCCTCGCAACCGGGGTCTGCGGGGGTCGTGGGTGAGCAGTTCTTC. The full variable domain, rest sourced from reference TRBV30 and TRBJ2-1, is SQTIHQWPATLVQPVGSPLSLECTVEGTSNPNLYWYRQAAGRGLQLLFYSVGIGQISSEVPQNLSASRPQDRQFILSSKKLLLSDSGFYLCASQPGSAGVVGEQFFGPGTRLTVL.

This clone was counted a single time. The J gene is TRBJ1-2, the V gene TRBV4-1; unclear D gene. The CDR3 is made up of 13 amino acids. Trimming took 1 base from V and 3 from J, leaving 6 bases between them. Germline lookup yields CDR1 MGHRA and CDR2 YSYEKL. CDR3 coding DNA: TGCGCCAGCAGCCAAGGGAGAGACTATGGCTACACCTTC. Residues: CASSQGRDYGYTF.

V gene TRBV6-5 combines with J gene TRBJ2-7, with 7 bases fitting TRBD1. This CDR3 contains 14 residues. Germline V gives CDR1 MNHEY, CDR2 SVGAGI. V lost 8 bases and J lost 4; bases outside the gene matches: 11. The CDR3 spells CASYDRAAGYEQYF. In nucleotides, the CDR3 is TGTGCCAGCTACGACAGGGCGGCTGGATACGAGCAGTACTTC.

V and J are TRBV6-2 or TRBV6-3 and TRBJ1-2, with D unresolved. Trimming shortened V by 2 bases and J by 4 bases, and 11 bases separated the two germline ends. The CDR3 covers 14 residues. Germline CDR1 reads MNHEY; CDR2 reads SVGEGT. The CDR3 DNA sequence: TGTGCCAGCAGTTACGGCCTATCTAGCTATGGCTACACCTTC. Translated, it gives CASSYGLSSYGYTF.